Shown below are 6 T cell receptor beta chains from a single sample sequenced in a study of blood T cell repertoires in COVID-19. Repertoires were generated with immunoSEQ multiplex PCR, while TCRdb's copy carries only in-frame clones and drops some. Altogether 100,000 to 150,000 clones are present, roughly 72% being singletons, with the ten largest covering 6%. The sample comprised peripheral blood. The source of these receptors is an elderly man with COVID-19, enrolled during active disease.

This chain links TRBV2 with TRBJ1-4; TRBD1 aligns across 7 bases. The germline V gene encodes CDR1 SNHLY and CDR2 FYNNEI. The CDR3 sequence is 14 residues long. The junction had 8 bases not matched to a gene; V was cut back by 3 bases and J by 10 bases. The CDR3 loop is CASSDGVAGGKLFF. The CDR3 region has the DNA TGTGCCAGCAGTGACGGGGTCGCAGGGGGAAAACTGTTTTTT.

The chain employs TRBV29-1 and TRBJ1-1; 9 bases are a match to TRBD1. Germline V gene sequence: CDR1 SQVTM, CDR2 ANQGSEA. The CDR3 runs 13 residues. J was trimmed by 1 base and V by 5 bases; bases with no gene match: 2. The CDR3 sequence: CSVKGQGNTEAFF. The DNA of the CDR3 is TGCAGCGTTAAGGGACAGGGGAACACTGAAGCTTTCTTT.

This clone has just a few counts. CDR3 nucleotide sequence: TGTGCCATCAGTGAGTTTGAGGGACTAGGGGGTACGCAGTATTTT. It codes for CAISEFEGLGGTQYF. The chain uses TRBV10-3 and TRBJ2-3; TRBD2 aligns across 8 bases. Germline CDR1 reads ENHRY; CDR2 reads SYGVKD. The CDR3 sequence is 15 residues long. Trimming took 1 base from V and 8 from J; bases not matched to a gene: 8.

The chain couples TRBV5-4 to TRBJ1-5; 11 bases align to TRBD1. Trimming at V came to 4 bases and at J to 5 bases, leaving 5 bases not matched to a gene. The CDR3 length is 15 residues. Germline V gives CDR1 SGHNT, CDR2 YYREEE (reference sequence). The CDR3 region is CASSADRGHDQPQHF. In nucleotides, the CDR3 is TGTGCCAGCAGCGCGGACAGGGGGCACGATCAGCCCCAGCATTTT.

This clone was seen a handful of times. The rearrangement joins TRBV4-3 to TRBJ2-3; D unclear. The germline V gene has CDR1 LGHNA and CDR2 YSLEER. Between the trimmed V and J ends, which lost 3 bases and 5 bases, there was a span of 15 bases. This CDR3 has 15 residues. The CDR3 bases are TGCGCCAGCAGCCATTTTGGCGGCCCTCGAGATACGCAGTATTTT. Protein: CASSHFGGPRDTQYF.

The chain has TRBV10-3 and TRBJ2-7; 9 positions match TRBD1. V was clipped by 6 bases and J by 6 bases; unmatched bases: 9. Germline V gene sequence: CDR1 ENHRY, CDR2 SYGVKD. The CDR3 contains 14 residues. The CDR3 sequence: CAISSRDRAIEQYF. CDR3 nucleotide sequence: TGTGCCATCAGCAGCCGGGACAGGGCGATCGAGCAGTACTTC.